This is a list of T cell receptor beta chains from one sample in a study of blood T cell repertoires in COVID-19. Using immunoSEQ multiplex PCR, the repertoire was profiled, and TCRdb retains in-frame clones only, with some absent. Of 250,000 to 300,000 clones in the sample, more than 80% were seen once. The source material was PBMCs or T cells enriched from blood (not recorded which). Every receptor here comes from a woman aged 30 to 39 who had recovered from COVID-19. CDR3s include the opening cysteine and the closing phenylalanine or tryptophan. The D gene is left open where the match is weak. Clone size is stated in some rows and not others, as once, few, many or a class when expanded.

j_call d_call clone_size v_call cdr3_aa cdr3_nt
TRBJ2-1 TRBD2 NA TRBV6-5 CASSPRQIAGNEQFF TGTGCCAGCAGTCCACGACAGATAGCGGGCAATGAGCAGTTCTTC
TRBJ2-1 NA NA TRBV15 CATSSGHNEQFF TGTGCCACCAGCTCGGGACATAATGAGCAGTTCTTC
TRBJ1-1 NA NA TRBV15 CATSRGADINEAFF TGTGCCACCAGCAGGGGGGCAGATATTAATGAAGCTTTCTTT
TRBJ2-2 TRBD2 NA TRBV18 CASSPGSGGTGELFF TGTGCCAGCTCACCAGGCAGCGGGGGCACCGGGGAGCTGTTTTTT
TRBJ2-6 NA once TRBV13 CASSLAASSAGANVLTF TGTGCCAGCAGCTTAGCAGCCTCAAGCGCTGGGGCCAACGTCCTGACTTTC
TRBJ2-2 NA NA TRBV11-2 CASRRTGLSGELFF TGTGCCAGCAGACGGACTGGTTTGTCCGGGGAGCTGTTTTTT
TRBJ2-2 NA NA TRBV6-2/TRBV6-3 CASSYSTQGGTGELFF TGTGCCAGCAGTTACTCGACACAGGGTGGTACCGGGGAGCTGTTTTTT
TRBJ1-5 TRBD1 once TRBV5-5 CASNLGQGGNQPQHF TGTGCCAGCAACTTAGGACAGGGAGGAAATCAGCCCCAGCATTTT
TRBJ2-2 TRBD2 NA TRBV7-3 CASSPGLAGGGTGELFF TGTGCCAGCAGCCCGGGACTAGCGGGAGGGGGGACCGGGGAGCTGTTTTTT
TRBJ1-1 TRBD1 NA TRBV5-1 CASSLGTGGQTEAFF TGCGCCAGCAGCTTGGGGACAGGGGGTCAGACTGAAGCTTTCTTT
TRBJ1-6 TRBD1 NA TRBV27 CASRTGEALHF TGTGCCAGCAGGACAGGGGAAGCCCTCCACTTT
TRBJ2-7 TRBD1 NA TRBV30 CAWSRGQGSYEQYF TGTGCCTGGAGTCGGGGACAGGGGTCCTACGAGCAGTACTTC
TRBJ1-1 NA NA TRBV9 CASSTDSNTEAFF TGTGCCAGCAGCACAGATTCGAACACTGAAGCTTTCTTT
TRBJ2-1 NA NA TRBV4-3 CASSQDSGVYNEQFF TGCGCCAGCAGCCAAGATTCTGGAGTTTACAATGAGCAGTTCTTC
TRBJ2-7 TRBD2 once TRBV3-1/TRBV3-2 CASSHGTSDQYF TGTGCCAGCAGCCATGGGACTAGCGACCAGTACTTC
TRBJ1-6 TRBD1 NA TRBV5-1 CASSSGTAYEALHF TGCGCCAGCAGCTCCGGGACAGCCTATGAGGCCCTCCACTTT
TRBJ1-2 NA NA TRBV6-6 CASTSTTVYGYTF TGTGCCAGCACCTCGACAACCGTCTATGGCTACACCTTC
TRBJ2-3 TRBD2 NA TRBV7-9 CASSLAQTSGATDTQYF TGTGCCAGCAGCTTAGCGCAAACTAGCGGAGCCACAGATACGCAGTATTTT
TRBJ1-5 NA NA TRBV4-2 CASSQDLRDRNQPQHF TGTGCCAGCAGCCAAGATCTCAGGGATCGCAATCAGCCCCAGCATTTT
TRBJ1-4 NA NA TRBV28 CASSLEAPQEKLFF TGTGCCAGCAGTTTAGAGGCCCCGCAGGAAAAACTGTTTTTT
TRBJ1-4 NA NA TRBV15 CATSRSLATNEKLFF TGTGCCACCAGCAGGAGCCTTGCAACTAATGAAAAACTGTTTTTT
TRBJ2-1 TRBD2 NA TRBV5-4 CASSLGTSGYNEQFF TGTGCCAGCAGCTTGGGGACTAGCGGATACAATGAGCAGTTCTTC
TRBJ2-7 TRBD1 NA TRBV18 CASSTPQGNEQYF TGTGCCAGCTCAACACCACAGGGGAACGAGCAGTACTTC
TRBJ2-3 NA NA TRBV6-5 CASSSSSRTSTDTQYF TGTGCCAGCAGTTCCTCTAGCAGAACTAGCACAGATACGCAGTATTTT
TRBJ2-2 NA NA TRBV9 CASSVLAGPGELFF TGTGCCAGCAGCGTTCTTGCGGGTCCCGGGGAGCTGTTTTTT
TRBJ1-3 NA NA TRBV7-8 CASSLDGYSGNTIYF TGTGCCAGCAGCTTAGACGGTTACTCTGGAAACACCATATATTTT